This T cell receptor beta chain derives from a study of T cells in Graves' hyperthyroidism and ophthalmopathy. Germline assignment: CDR1 ENHRY and CDR2 SYGVKD. V lost 0 bases to trimming and J lost 0 bases, with 7 bases between them. CDR3 length: 15 residues. Researchers took RNA transcripts and amplified the TCR beta CDR3 regions from them. Initially, a first-round RT-PCR of the TCR CDR3 employed the HTBI primer set. TCRdb re-called the multiplex PCR reads through MiXCR, storing one row per CDR3 protein. Of 450,000 to 600,000 distinct CDR3 sequences in the sample, roughly 15% were seen once. The chain employs TRBV10-3 and TRBJ2-3; D remains ambiguous. The TCR sequence derives from a woman in her thirties or forties with Graves' hyperthyroidism. Input material: blood. CDR3 sequence: CAISESPKSTDTQYF. The CDR3 nucleotides are TGTGCCATCAGTGAGTCCCCGAAAAGCACAGATACGCAGTATTTT.